This TCR beta chain was documented in a study of cytomegalovirus exposure and HLA in healthy donors. Across the whole study: Some 85 million unique TCRs, all from HLA-typed donors, were included in an early release of the data.

The PCR was carried out with 60 Vbeta primers and 13 Jbeta primers. The assay was immunoSEQ multiplex PCR, and TCRdb's table has in-frame clones only and misses some. The sample yields some 90,000 clones, roughly 79% seen once. Germline V gene lookup returns CDR1 MDHEN and CDR2 SYDVKM. Trimming took 5 bases from V and 3 from J, leaving 13 bases between them. This CDR3 is 15 amino acids long. This clone was counted a single time. Its specificity is unknown. The study's findings and limits: In an earlier analysis, most TCR beta V segments were productive about 87% or about 30% of the time. Likely technical artifact: a cluster of highly shared sequence variants.

Those who donated were healthy bone marrow donors. The TCR sequence derives from a female donor in good health and CMV-seropositive. Material for sequencing was PBMCs. V gene TRBV28 combines with J gene TRBJ2-2, with D uncertain. This CDR3 is CASSGGSIDTGELFF. As DNA, the CDR3 is TGTGCCAGCAGTGGCGGCAGCATAGACACCGGGGAGCTGTTTTTT.